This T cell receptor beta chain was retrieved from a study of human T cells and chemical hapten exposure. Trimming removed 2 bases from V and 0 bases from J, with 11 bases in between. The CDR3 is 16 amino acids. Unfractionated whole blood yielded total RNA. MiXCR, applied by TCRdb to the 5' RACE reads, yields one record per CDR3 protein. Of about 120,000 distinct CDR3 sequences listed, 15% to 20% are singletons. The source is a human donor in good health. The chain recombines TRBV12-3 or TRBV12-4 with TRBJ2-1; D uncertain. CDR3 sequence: CASSLNSWYSYNEQFF. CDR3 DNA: TGTGCCAGCAGTTTAAATAGCTGGTACTCCTACAATGAGCAGTTCTTC.